The sequence of this T cell receptor beta chain was determined in a study of neoadjuvant anti-PD-1 for oral cavity cancer. Study summary: Nivolumab at 3 mg/kg was mostly given biweekly, three to four doses, pre-surgery. Patients without progression got a fourth dose around day 43.

As for this clone: The junction departs from the called germline gene at one end, perhaps through a read error.

Germline CDR1 MNHEY, CDR2 SVGAGI. The CDR3 runs to 13 residues. Data came from immunoSEQ multiplex PCR; TCRdb stores just in-frame clones and leaves some out. The sample records about 79,000 clones, around 83% being singletons. Cohort: HPV-negative, locally advanced oral cavity squamous cell carcinoma patients. Sequenced material: PBMCs, taken before nivolumab (anti-PD-1) treatment. The chain has TRBV6-5 and TRBJ2-1, with unresolved D. The receptor was derived from a person between 40 and 79 years old with oral cavity squamous cell carcinoma. The CDR3 region has the DNA TGTACCAGCAGACAACCATCGCGAACTGAGCAGCTCTTC. Its translation is CTSRQPSRTEQLF.